The subject of this entry is one T cell receptor (beta chain). Its antigen is as yet unknown. The data derive from a study of response to subunit inactivated influenza vaccine. Study outcomes and limitations: The authors put forward the suggestion that each seasonal influenza vaccination may bring in only a limited number of new T cells.

The length of the CDR3 is 17 residues. Trimming took off 9 bases at V and 0 bases at J, with 20 bases between the two ends. In germline, CDR1 is KGHDR, CDR2 SFDVKD. TCRdb reanalysed the RT-PCR reads using MiXCR and keeps one entry per CDR3 protein. Counted here are about 540,000 distinct CDR3 sequences, under 25% occurring once; the ten biggest clones make up 2.5% to 3.5%. These data were also reused for a study on T cells expressing NK-cell markers. This second report adds: With UMIs, 5'RACE template switching was used to make TCR beta cDNA. T cells sorted in several experiments were restricted to alpha-beta TCR T cells by an anti-gamma-delta TCR antibody. As a fraction of CD8+ T cells, dominant NKG2C+ clonotypes reached roughly 1.0-7.0% in six donors. These same clonotypes (in four donors) also led the CD3+CD56-NKG2C+ fraction.

This sequence originates from a man aged 50-59 years who received an inactivated influenza vaccine. This sequence joins TRBV24-1 and TRBJ1-5, with TRBD1 as a possible D gene (6 bases). Sequencing used CD4+ T cells sorted from PBMCs, obtained 11 to 12 days after vaccination. CDR3 protein: CATPRGASSDSNQPQHF. The CDR3 DNA follows: TGTGCCACCCCAAGGGGGGCATCTTCCGATAGCAATCAGCCCCAGCATTTT.